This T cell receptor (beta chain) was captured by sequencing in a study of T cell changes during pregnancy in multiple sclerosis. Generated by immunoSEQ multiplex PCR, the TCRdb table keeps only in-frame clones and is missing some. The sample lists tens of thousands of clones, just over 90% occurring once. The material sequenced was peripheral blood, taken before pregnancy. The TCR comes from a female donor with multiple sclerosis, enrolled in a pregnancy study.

CDR3 residues: CASSEIGGAREKLFF. CDR3 sequence (DNA): TGTGCCAGCAGTGAAATTGGGGGGGCGCGGGAAAAACTGTTTTTT. The chain uses TRBV2 and TRBJ1-4; TRBD1 is a possible D gene (6 bases). Germline V gene lookup returns CDR1 SNHLY and CDR2 FYNNEI. V shed 2 bases and J shed 8 bases, with 15 bases lying between them. The CDR3 runs 15 residues.